These T cell receptor beta chains were read from a single sample in a study of T cell responses to AZD1222 COVID-19 vaccine. Sequencing was performed with immunoSEQ multiplex PCR; in TCRdb, only in-frame clones are kept and a portion is missing. The data show about 130,000 clones, 88% seen once. The material sequenced was peripheral blood, taken 28 days after the second AZD1222 dose. Every receptor here comes from an adult who received the AZD1222 COVID-19 vaccine. Each CDR3 is given with its conserved first and last residue. The order of the fields is V gene, D gene, J gene, clone size, CDR3 DNA, CDR3 protein. A D gene is named only where the DNA matches it firmly. A clone size is listed for some rows: how often the clone was seen (once, few, many), or a class if it is expanded.

TRBV3-1/TRBV3-2	TRBD1	TRBJ1-2	few	TGTGCCAGCAGCCATCTGGGACAGGGGGGCTATGGCTACACCTTC	CASSHLGQGGYGYTF
TRBV18	-	TRBJ2-2	-	TGTGCCAGCTCACCTCTACAGGGTTCGAACACCGGGGAGCTGTTTTTT	CASSPLQGSNTGELFF
TRBV6-1	-	TRBJ1-2	-	TGTGCCAGCAGTGAAGTTGACTATGGCTACACCTTC	CASSEVDYGYTF
TRBV7-2	-	TRBJ2-5	-	TGTGCCAGCAGCCTACAGCAAGAGACCCAGTACTTC	CASSLQQETQYF
TRBV24-1	-	TRBJ2-2	-	TGTGCCACCAGTGATTTCCCAGGGGAGCTGTTTTTT	CATSDFPGELFF
TRBV5-4	TRBD2	TRBJ2-2	-	TGTGCCAGCAGCCGACTAGCCATGAACACCGGGGAGCTGTTTTTT	CASSRLAMNTGELFF
TRBV19	-	TRBJ2-1	few	TGTGCCAGTAGTATGCTGGCTAGCCCCTACAATGAGCAGTTCTTC	CASSMLASPYNEQFF
TRBV28	TRBD1	TRBJ2-1	-	TGTGCCAGCACTTTTGTAGGACAGGTCATAGGTGAGCAGTTCTTC	CASTFVGQVIGEQFF
TRBV6-5	-	TRBJ1-2	few	TGTGCCAGCAGTTACTCGCGCCATGGCTATGGCTACACCTTC	CASSYSRHGYGYTF
TRBV7-9	TRBD1	TRBJ1-2	-	TGTGCCAGCAGCGACAGGGCGAATACTAACTATGGCTACACCTTC	CASSDRANTNYGYTF
TRBV11-2	-	TRBJ1-6	-	TGTGCCAGCAGCCCCAGTCTTGGCGAGCATTCACCCCTCCACTTT	CASSPSLGEHSPLHF
TRBV27	TRBD2	TRBJ2-7	few	TGTGCCAGCAGTTTATTGCTAGCGGGGGGCTACGAGCAGTACTTC	CASSLLLAGGYEQYF
TRBV6-2/TRBV6-3	-	TRBJ1-5	few	TGTGCCAGCAGTTACGGATCTAGCAATCAGCCCCAGCATTTT	CASSYGSSNQPQHF
TRBV6-5	TRBD1	TRBJ1-5	-	TGTGCCAGCAGCCAGACAGGGGGCAATCAGCCCCAGCATTTT	CASSQTGGNQPQHF
TRBV5-1	-	TRBJ2-3	once	TGCGCCAGCAGCTCCAGGGTTCCTAGCACAGATACGCAGTATTTT	CASSSRVPSTDTQYF
TRBV6-6	TRBD2	TRBJ2-1	-	TGTGCCAGCAGTTACGGAACTAGCGGGAACAATGAGCAGTTCTTC	CASSYGTSGNNEQFF
TRBV29-1	-	TRBJ2-3	-	TGCAGCGTTGGCCGCAGGGAAGAGGGGACAGATACGCAGTATTTT	CSVGRREEGTDTQYF
TRBV13	TRBD1	TRBJ1-3	-	TGTGCCAGCAGGGGGAGGGGGCTGACTGGAAACACCATATATTTT	CASRGRGLTGNTIYF
TRBV27	-	TRBJ1-6	once	TGTGCCAGCAGTTTAGCAGGGGTCGGCGATTCACCCCTCCACTTT	CASSLAGVGDSPLHF
TRBV11-1	-	TRBJ2-1	-	TGTGCCAGCAGCTTGAGTAGCGGATCCTCCTACAATGAGCAGTTCTTC	CASSLSSGSSYNEQFF
TRBV5-4	-	TRBJ2-7	-	TGTGCCAGCAGTCGGACAGAAGGTAACGAGCAGTACTTC	CASSRTEGNEQYF
TRBV25-1	TRBD2	TRBJ2-3	-	TGTGCCAGCAGTGGCACTAGCGGAGGGTACACAGATACGCAGTATTTT	CASSGTSGGYTDTQYF
TRBV28	-	TRBJ1-1	-	TGTGCCAGCATATCTCCGGGGGCAAGAACTGAAGCTTTCTTT	CASISPGARTEAFF